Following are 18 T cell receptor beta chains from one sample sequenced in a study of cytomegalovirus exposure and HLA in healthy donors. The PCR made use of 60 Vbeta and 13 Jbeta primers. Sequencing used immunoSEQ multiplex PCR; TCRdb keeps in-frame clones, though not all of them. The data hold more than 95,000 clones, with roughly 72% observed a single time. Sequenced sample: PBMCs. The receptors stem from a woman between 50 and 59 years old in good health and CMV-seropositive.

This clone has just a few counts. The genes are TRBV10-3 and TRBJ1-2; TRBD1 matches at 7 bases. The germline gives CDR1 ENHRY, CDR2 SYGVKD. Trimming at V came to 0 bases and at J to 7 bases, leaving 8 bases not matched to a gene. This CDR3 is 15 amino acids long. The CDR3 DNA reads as TGTGCCATCAGTGAGTCATTTGGACAGGAAGCTGGCTACACCTTC. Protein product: CAISESFGQEAGYTF.

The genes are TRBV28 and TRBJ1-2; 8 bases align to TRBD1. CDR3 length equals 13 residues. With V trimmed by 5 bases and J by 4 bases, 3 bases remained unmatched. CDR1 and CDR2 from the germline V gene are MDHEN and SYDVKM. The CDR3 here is CASSPGTGYGYTF. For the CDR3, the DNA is TGTGCCAGCAGTCCCGGGACAGGCTATGGCTACACCTTC.

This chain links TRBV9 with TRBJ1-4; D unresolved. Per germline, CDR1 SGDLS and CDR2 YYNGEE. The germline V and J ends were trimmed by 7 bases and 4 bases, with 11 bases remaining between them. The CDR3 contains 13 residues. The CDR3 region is CASSGRINEKLFF. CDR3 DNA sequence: TGTGCCAGCTCCGGCAGGATTAATGAAAAACTGTTTTTT.

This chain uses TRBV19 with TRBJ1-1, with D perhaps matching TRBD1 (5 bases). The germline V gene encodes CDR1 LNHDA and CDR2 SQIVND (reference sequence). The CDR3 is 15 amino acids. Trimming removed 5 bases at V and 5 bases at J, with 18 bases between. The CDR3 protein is CASSFGTGGNTEAFF. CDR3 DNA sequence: TGTGCCAGTAGTTTCGGGACGGGGGGAAATACTGAAGCTTTCTTT.

CDR3 residues: CASSLGSPYNSPLHF. Here the CDR3 DNA reads TGCGCCAGCAGCTTGGGGAGCCCCTATAATTCACCCCTCCACTTT. The V gene is TRBV5-1, the J gene TRBJ1-6, with D hard to call. Germline lookup yields CDR1 SGHRS and CDR2 YFSETQ. Trimming left V 0 bases short and J 2 bases short, with 6 bases between. The CDR3 covers 15 residues.

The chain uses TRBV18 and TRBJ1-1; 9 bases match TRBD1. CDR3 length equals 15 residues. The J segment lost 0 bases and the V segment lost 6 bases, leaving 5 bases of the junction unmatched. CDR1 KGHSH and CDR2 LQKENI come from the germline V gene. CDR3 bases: TGTGCCAGCTCGCGGGACAGGGAAATGAACACTGAAGCTTTCTTT. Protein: CASSRDREMNTEAFF.

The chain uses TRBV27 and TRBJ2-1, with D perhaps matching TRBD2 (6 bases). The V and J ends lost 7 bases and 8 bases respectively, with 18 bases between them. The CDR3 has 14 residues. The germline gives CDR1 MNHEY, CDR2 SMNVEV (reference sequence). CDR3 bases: TGTGCCAGCATCCGCCTAGGGGCTAGCGATGAGCAGTTCTTC. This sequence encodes CASIRLGASDEQFF.

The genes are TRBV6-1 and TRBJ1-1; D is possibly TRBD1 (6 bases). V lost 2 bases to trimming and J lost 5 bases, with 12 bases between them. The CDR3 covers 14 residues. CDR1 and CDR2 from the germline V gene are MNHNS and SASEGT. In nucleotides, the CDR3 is TGTGCCAGCAGTGAAAAAGGGGGTAGGACTGAAGCTTTCTTT. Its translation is CASSEKGGRTEAFF.

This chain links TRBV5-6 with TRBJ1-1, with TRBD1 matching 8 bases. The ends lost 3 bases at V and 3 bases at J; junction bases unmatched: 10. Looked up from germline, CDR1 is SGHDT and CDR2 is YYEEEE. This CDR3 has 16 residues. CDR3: CASSYGQGRGYTEAFF. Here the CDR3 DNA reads TGTGCCAGCAGCTACGGACAGGGTAGAGGTTACACTGAAGCTTTCTTT. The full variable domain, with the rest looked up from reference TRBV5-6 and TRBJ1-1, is DAGVTQSPTHLIKTRGQQVTLRCSPKSGHDTVSWYQQALGQGPQFIFQYYEEEERQRGNFPDRFSGHQFPNYSSELNVNALLLGDSALYLCASSYGQGRGYTEAFFGQGTRLTVV.

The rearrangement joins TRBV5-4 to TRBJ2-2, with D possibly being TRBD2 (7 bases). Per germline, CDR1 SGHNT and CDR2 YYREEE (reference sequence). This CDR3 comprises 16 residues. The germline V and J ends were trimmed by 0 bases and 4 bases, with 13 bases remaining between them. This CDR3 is CASSLGGGLTTGELFF. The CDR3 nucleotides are TGTGCCAGCAGCTTGGGGGGGGGCCTGACCACCGGGGAGCTGTTTTTT. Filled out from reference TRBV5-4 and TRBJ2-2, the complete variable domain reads ETGVTQSPTHLIKTRGQQVTLRCSSQSGHNTVSWYQQALGQGPQFIFQYYREEENGRGNFPPRFSGLQFPNYSSELNVNALELDDSALYLCASSLGGGLTTGELFFGEGSRLTVL.

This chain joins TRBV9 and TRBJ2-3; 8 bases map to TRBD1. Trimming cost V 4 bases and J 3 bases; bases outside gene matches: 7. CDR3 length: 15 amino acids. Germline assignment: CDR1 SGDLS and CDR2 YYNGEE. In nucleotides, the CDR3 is TGTGCCAGCAGCACAGGACAGGGAGAAACAGATACGCAGTATTTT. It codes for CASSTGQGETDTQYF.

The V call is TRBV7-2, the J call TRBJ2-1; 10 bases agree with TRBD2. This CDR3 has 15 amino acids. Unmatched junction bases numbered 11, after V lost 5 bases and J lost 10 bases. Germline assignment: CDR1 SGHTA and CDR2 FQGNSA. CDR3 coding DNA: TGTGCCAGCAGCCCCCTAGCGGGGGTTGTAAAGGAGCAGTTCTTC. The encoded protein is CASSPLAGVVKEQFF.

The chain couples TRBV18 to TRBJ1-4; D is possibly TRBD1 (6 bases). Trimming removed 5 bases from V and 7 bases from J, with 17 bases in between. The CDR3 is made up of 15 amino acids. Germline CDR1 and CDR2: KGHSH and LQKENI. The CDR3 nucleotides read TGTGCCAGCTCATCGGAACAGGGAGGGAGTGAAAAACTGTTTTTT. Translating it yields CASSSEQGGSEKLFF.

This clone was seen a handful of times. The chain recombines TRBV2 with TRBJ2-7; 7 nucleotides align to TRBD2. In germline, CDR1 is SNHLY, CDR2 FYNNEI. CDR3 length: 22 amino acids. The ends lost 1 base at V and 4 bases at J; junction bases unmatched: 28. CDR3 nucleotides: TGTGCCAGCAGTGAAGACTCGGGGCGCGAACCTAGCGGACTGTCTTCGGATTACGAGCAGTACTTC. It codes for CASSEDSGREPSGLSSDYEQYF.

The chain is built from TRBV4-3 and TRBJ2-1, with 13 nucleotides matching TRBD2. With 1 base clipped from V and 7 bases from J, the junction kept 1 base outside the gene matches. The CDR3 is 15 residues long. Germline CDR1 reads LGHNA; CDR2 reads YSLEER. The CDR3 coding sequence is TGCGCCAGCAGCCAAGGGACTAGCGGGAGTAATGAGCAGTTCTTC. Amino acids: CASSQGTSGSNEQFF.

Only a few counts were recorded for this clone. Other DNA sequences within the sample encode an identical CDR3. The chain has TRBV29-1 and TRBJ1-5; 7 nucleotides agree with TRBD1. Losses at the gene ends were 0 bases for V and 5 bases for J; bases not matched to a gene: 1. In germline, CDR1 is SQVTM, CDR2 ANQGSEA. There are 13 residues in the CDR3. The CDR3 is CSVEEDRYQPQHF. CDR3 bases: TGCAGCGTTGAAGAGGACAGGTATCAGCCCCAGCATTTT.

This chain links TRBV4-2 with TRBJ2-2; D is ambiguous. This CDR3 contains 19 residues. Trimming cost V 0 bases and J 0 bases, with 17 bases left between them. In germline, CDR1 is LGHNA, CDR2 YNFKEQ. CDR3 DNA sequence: TGTGCCAGCAGCCAAGAGTGGTCCGAGACAAACACGAACACCGGGGAGCTGTTTTTT. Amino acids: CASSQEWSETNTNTGELFF.

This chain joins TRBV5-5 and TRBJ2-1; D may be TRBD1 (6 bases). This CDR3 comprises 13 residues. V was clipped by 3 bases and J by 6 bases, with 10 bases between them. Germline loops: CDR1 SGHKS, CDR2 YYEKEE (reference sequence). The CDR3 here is CASSSGQLNEQFF. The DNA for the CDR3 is TGTGCCAGCAGCTCCGGACAGCTCAATGAGCAGTTCTTC.